This passage covers 18 T cell receptor beta chains from one sample sequenced in a study of T cells in women clearing cervical HPV infection. Some clones are missing from TCRdb's copy, which holds only in-frame ones; the method was immunoSEQ multiplex PCR. This sample's table reports fewer than 15,000 clones. Sequencing was done on a sample of blood buffy coat. Receptor source: a woman between 18 and 70 years old with a cervical HPV16 infection that either progressed to CIN3+ or cleared (not recorded which).

As regards this clone: Coverage ceases 3 residues before the CDR3 finishes, and the germline J gene fills in the end. The chain couples TRBV7-2 to TRBJ1-2, with D possibly TRBD1 on 5 matching bases. The CDR3 length is 14 residues. The germline CDR1 and CDR2 sequences are SGHTA and FQGNSA. V lost 4 bases, J lost 4 bases, and 13 bases lay in between. The CDR3 bases that were read are TGTGCCAGCAGCTCCAGCAGGGTACGCTATGGC. It specifies CASSSSRVRYG. In full, the CDR3 is CASSSSRVRYGYTF.

As to this clone: The CDR3 is cut off 3 residues early in the read; its end comes from the germline J gene. The chain is built from TRBV29-1 and TRBJ2-7, with a weak D call TRBD2 (6 bases). This CDR3 is built from 12 residues. Germline lookup yields CDR1 SQVTM and CDR2 ANQGSEA. V was clipped by 7 bases and J by 0 bases, with 10 bases between them. CDR3 amino acids: CSAWRGSYEQYF. CDR3 bases read: TGCAGCGCCTGGAGGGGCTCCTACGAG.

A note on this clone: The read gets to within 3 residues of the CDR3 end, and the germline J gene fills in the rest. The chain has TRBV2 and TRBJ2-1; 11 bases match TRBD1. The CDR3 length is 15 residues. V shed 8 bases, J shed 6 bases, and the junction held 9 bases outside the gene matches. The germline V gene has CDR1 SNHLY and CDR2 FYNNEI. The CDR3 reads CASVVRTGGINEQFF. Partial CDR3 DNA: TGTGCCAGCGTGGTGAGGACAGGGGGCATCAATGAG.

Concerning this clone itself: With the read ending 3 residues before the CDR3 end, the germline J gene is used to fill in that end. The chain carries TRBV20-1 and TRBJ1-5; a weak D match, TRBD1 (6 bases). CDR1 is DFQATT and CDR2 is SNEGSKA in the germline V gene (reference sequence). V lost 2 bases, J lost 4 bases, and 12 bases lay in between. CDR3 length: 14 amino acids. CDR3 sequence: CSARSGTPNQPQHF. CDR3 DNA, as far as it was read: TGCAGTGCTAGATCCGGGACACCGAATCAGCCC.

For this clone: The read comes to an end 3 residues before the CDR3 does, leaving the germline J gene to fill in the end. The genes are TRBV30 and TRBJ2-1; D is unresolved. Germline V gene data show CDR1 as GTSNPN and CDR2 as SVGIG (reference sequence). V shed 3 bases and J shed 7 bases, with 10 bases lying between them. The CDR3 length is 12 residues. The CDR3 bases that were read are TGTGCCTGGAGGCTTACTTGGAATGAG. The encoded protein is CAWRLTWNE. The CDR3 in its entirety is CAWRLTWNEQFF. Drawing the rest from reference TRBV30 and TRBJ2-1, the complete variable domain is SQTIHQWPATLVQPVGSPLSLECTVEGTSNPNLYWYRQAAGRGLQLLFYSVGIGQISSEVPQNLSASRPQDRQFILSSKKLLLSDSGFYLCAWRLTWNEQFFGPGTRLTVL.

For this clone: The CDR3 end lies 3 residues beyond the end of the read and is filled in from the germline J gene. This chain joins TRBV3-1 (or the pseudogene TRBV3-2) and TRBJ1-5; D uncertain. This CDR3 has 13 amino acids. Germline V lookup: CDR1 LGHDT, CDR2 YNNKEL (reference sequence). Between the trimmed V and J ends, which lost 1 base and 6 bases, there was a span of 7 bases. The CDR3 loop reads CASSQALSQPQHF. Incomplete CDR3 DNA: TGTGCCAGCAGCCAAGCCCTCAGTCAGCCC.

In the case of this clone: The read stops 3 residues short of the end of the CDR3; the missing end is completed from the germline J gene. The chain joins TRBV7-6 to TRBJ2-7; D gene uncertain. This CDR3 spans 14 amino acids. With 1 base removed from V and 1 base from J, the gap between germline ends came to 8 bases. Germline lookup yields CDR1 SGHVS and CDR2 FNYEAQ. The sequenced part of the CDR3 DNA is TGTGCCAGCAGCTTAGTTCAGACATCCTACGAG. Its translation: CASSLVQTSYE. The full CDR3 protein reads CASSLVQTSYEQYF. The variable domain in full, completed from reference TRBV7-6 and TRBJ2-7, reads GAGVSQSPRYKVTKRGQDVALRCDPISGHVSLYWYRQALGQGPEFLTYFNYEAQQDKSGLPNDRFSAERPEGSISTLTIQRTEQRDSAMYRCASSLVQTSYEQYFGPGTRLTVT.

Comments on this clone: The read falls 3 residues short of the CDR3 end, and the missing part is taken from the germline J gene. The V call is TRBV7-9, the J call TRBJ2-7; 10 bases align to TRBD1. V was pared by 7 bases and J by 5 bases, with 5 bases of the junction left unmatched. The CDR3 is made up of 13 amino acids. Germline lookup yields CDR1 SEHNR and CDR2 FQNEAQ (reference sequence). CDR3 loop: CASTGQGSHEQYF. The sequenced CDR3 bases are TGTGCCAGCACGGGACAGGGGTCCCACGAG.

About this clone: The CDR3 end falls 3 residues outside the read, so it is completed with the germline J gene. This chain links TRBV12-3 or TRBV12-4 with TRBJ2-1; 9 bases map to TRBD2. V shed 4 bases and J 4 bases; nucleotides not matched to a gene: 5. This CDR3 is built from 15 residues. The CDR3 protein is CASSSGGGGYNEQFF. Partial CDR3 DNA: TGTGCCAGCAGTTCCGGCGGGGGGGGTTACAATGAG.

Remarks on this clone: The read ends 3 residues shy of where the CDR3 ends; the end is completed using the germline J gene. The V call is TRBV30, the J call TRBJ2-6, with D uncertain. The germline V gene has CDR1 GTSNPN and CDR2 SVGIG (reference sequence). This CDR3 comprises 14 residues. V was pared by 2 bases and J by 0 bases, with 5 bases between. The sequenced CDR3 bases are TGTGCCTGGAGTTCCGGCTCTGGGGCCAACGTC. It encodes CAWSSGSGANV. The whole CDR3 region reads CAWSSGSGANVLTF.

The CDR3: CASTGQGSPFDGYTF. The covered CDR3 bases are TGTGCCAGCACCGGACAGGGTTCGCCTTTCGATGGC. The chain links TRBV28 to TRBJ1-2; TRBD1 aligns across 8 bases. The read falls 3 residues short of the CDR3 end, and the missing part is taken from the germline J gene. Germline values: CDR1 MDHEN, CDR2 SYDVKM. The CDR3 is made up of 15 amino acids. Trimming cost V 7 bases and J 6 bases; bases outside gene matches: 13.

Note on this clone: Read sequence stops 3 residues before the CDR3 end, and the germline J gene provides the missing end. The chain employs TRBV18 and TRBJ1-4, with TRBD1 identical over 8 bases. Per germline, CDR1 KGHSH and CDR2 LQKENI. The CDR3 is made up of 12 amino acids. The sequenced part of the CDR3 DNA is TGTGCCAGCTCACCGGACAGGGTGGAA. Its translation is CASSPDRVE. The whole CDR3 protein is CASSPDRVELFF.

About this clone itself: Read data end 3 residues before the CDR3 end; the end is taken from the germline J gene. The chain uses TRBV12-3 or TRBV12-4 and TRBJ1-2; maybe TRBD1 (6 bases). The CDR3 spans 16 residues. CDR3 protein: CASSPAIQGALGGYTF. The CDR3 bases that were read are TGTGCCAGCAGCCCCGCCATACAGGGCGCCCTGGGGGGC.

Concerning this clone itself: The CDR3 end lies 3 residues beyond the end of the read and is filled in from the germline J gene. The rearrangement joins TRBV20-1 to TRBJ2-3, with TRBD2 as a possible D gene (6 bases). Per the germline V gene, CDR1 is DFQATT and CDR2 is SNEGSKA (reference sequence). The ends were cut back, 3 bases at V and 2 bases at J, with 9 bases in the middle. The CDR3 has 13 amino acids. The CDR3 DNA, read in part, is TGCAGTGCTAGGCGGGGAGCCACAGATACG. It is translated as CSARRGATDT. The full CDR3 sequence reads CSARRGATDTQYF.

Turning to this clone: The read finishes 3 residues shy of the CDR3 end, and the germline J gene is used to complete it. The chain combines TRBV18 with TRBJ1-2; the D gene is possibly TRBD1 (5 bases). Germline assignment: CDR1 KGHSH and CDR2 LQKENI. The CDR3 runs to 15 residues. This CDR3 reads CASSPGTTRGYDYTF. The part of the CDR3 DNA that was read is TGTGCCAGCTCCCCAGGGACTACACGGGGCTACGAC.

On this clone: The observed sequence ends 3 residues before the CDR3 terminus, with the missing tail filled in from the germline J gene. The chain is built from TRBV28 and TRBJ2-1; TRBD2 aligns across 9 bases. Germline lookup yields CDR1 MDHEN and CDR2 SYDVKM. CDR3 length: 19 amino acids. Losses at the gene ends were 5 bases for V and 2 bases for J; bases not matched to a gene: 16. This CDR3 is CASSKLATSGNLPYNEQFF. The DNA read from the CDR3 is TGTGCCAGCAGTAAGTTGGCGACTAGCGGAAACCTTCCCTACAATGAG.

This clone is called medium-sized (0.01 to 0.1%) based on its frequency. The DNA ends 3 residues before the CDR3 does, and the rest of the CDR3 is filled in from the germline J gene. The chain links TRBV5-6 to TRBJ2-1; D unresolved. The V gene's germline CDR1 is SGHDT and CDR2 YYEEEE. This CDR3 has 12 amino acids. Trimming removed 0 bases from V and 5 bases from J, with 3 bases in between. The covered CDR3 bases are TGTGCCAGCAGCTTGGCCGACAATGAG. Amino acids: CASSLADNE. The CDR3 reads in full as CASSLADNEQFF.

The CDR3 DNA, read in part, is TGCAGTGCTAGAGAGAGGGACAGGAAGGTAGCGGGGGTATACAATGAG. Amino acids: CSARERDRKVAGVYNE. The CDR3, in full, reads CSARERDRKVAGVYNEQFF. The genes are TRBV20-1 and TRBJ2-1, with a tentative D call TRBD2 (9 bases). The sequence runs out 3 residues before the end of the CDR3; the remainder is reconstructed from the germline J gene. The germline V and J ends were trimmed by 0 bases and 4 bases, with 25 bases remaining between them. The CDR3 is 19 amino acids. Germline assignment: CDR1 DFQATT and CDR2 SNEGSKA (reference sequence).